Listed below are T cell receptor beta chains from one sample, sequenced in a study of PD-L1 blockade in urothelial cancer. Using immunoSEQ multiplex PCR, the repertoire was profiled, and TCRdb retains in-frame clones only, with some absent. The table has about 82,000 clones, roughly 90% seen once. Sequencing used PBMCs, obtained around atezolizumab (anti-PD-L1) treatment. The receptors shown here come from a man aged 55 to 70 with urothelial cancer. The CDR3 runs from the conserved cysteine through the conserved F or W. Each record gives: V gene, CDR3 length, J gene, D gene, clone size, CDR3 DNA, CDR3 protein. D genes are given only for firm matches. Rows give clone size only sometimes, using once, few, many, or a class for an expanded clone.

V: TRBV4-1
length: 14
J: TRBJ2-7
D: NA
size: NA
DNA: TGCGCCAGCAGCCAAGTCGGGGGTACCTACGAGCAGTACTTC
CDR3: CASSQVGGTYEQYF

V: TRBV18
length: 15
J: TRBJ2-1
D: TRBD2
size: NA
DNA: TGTGCCAGCTCACCTCTAGCGGGAGACTACAATGAGCAGTTCTTC
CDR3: CASSPLAGDYNEQFF

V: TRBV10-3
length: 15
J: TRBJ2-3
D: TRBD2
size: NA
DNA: TGTGCCATCAGTGAGACTAGCGGGGGCACAGATACGCAGTATTTT
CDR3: CAISETSGGTDTQYF

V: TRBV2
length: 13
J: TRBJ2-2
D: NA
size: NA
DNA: TGTGCCAGCAGCAGACTCTGGACCGGGGAGCTGTTTTTT
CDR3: CASSRLWTGELFF

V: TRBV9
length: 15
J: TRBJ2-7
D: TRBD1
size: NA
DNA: TGTGCCAGCAGCCCCCGACAGGGGTTCTCCTACGAGCAGTACTTC
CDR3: CASSPRQGFSYEQYF

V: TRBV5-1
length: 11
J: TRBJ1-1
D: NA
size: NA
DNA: TGCGCCAGCAGCTGGAGCGGTGAAGCTTTCTTT
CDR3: CASSWSGEAFF

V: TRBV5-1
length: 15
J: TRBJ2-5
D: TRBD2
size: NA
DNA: TGCGCCAGCAGTCGGCTAGCGGGAATCCAAGAGACCCAGTACTTC
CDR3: CASSRLAGIQETQYF

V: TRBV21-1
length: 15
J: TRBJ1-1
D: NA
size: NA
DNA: TGTGCCAGCAGCATACAGGGACCTTTAAACACTGAAGCTTTCTTT
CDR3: CASSIQGPLNTEAFF

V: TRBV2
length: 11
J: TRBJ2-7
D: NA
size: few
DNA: TGTGCCAGCAGGATGGGAGGCGAGCAGTACTTC
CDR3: CASRMGGEQYF

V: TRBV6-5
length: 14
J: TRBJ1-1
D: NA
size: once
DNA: TGTGCCAGCAGTTACTACAGGGCGGACACTGAAGCTTTCTTT
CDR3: CASSYYRADTEAFF

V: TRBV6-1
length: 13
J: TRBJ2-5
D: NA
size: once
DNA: TGTGCCAGCAGTCGGGATCGTATGGAGACCCAGTACTTC
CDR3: CASSRDRMETQYF

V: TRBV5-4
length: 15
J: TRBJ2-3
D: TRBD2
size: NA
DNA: TGTGCCAGCAGCTTGGGGTCGCGGGGGGGGGATACGCAGTATTTT
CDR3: CASSLGSRGGDTQYF

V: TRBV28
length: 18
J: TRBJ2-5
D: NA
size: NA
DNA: TGTGCCAGCAGGACAACAGGGTCGGTTAATGGGAACCAAGAGACCCAGTACTTC
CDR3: CASRTTGSVNGNQETQYF

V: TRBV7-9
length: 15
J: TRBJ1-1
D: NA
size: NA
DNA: TGTGCCAGCAGCCCCCAGTGGCTCAGGAACACTGAAGCTTTCTTT
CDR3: CASSPQWLRNTEAFF

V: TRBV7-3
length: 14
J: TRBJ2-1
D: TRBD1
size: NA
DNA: TGTGCCAGCAGCCCGGACAGGCCTCAGGATGAGCAGTTCTTC
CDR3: CASSPDRPQDEQFF

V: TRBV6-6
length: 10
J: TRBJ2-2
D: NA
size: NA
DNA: TGTGCCAGTGCAGTGGGGGAGCTGTTTTTT
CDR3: CASAVGELFF

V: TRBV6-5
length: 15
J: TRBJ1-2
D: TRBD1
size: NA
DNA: TGTGCCAGCAGTACTCAACAGGGGCCCTCGTATGGCTACACCTTC
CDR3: CASSTQQGPSYGYTF

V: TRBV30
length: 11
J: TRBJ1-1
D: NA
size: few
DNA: TGTGCCTGGCAGGAGGGTACTGAAGCTTTCTTT
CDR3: CAWQEGTEAFF

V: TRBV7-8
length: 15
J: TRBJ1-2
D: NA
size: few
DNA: TGTGCCAGCAGCTTAGCAGGGGCTTTTAACTATGGCTACACCTTC
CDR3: CASSLAGAFNYGYTF

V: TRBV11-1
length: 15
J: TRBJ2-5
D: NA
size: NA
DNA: TGTGCCAGCAGCTTAGCGGCACAGGCCGCGCAGACCCAGTACTTC
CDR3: CASSLAAQAAQTQYF

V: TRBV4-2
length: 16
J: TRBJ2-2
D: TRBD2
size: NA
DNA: TGTGCCAGCAGCCAAAAAAGCGGGATCGGTGGCGGGGAGCTGTTTTTT
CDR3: CASSQKSGIGGGELFF

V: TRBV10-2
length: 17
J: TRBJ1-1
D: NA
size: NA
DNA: TGCGCCAGCAGTGAGGATCCGCAGGGAGGGGGAGGGACTGAAGCTTTCTTT
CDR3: CASSEDPQGGGGTEAFF

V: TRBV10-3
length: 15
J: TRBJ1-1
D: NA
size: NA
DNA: TGTGCCATCAGTGAGATGACAGGAGCTAAGGGTGAAGCTTTCTTT
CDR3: CAISEMTGAKGEAFF

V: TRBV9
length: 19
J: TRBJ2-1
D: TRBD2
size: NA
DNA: TGTGCCAGCAGCGTAACCGGGACTAGCGGGAGTCTGACCTACAATGAGCAGTTCTTC
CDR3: CASSVTGTSGSLTYNEQFF

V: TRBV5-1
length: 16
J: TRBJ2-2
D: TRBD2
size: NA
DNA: TGCGCCAGCAGCTTGAACAGACTAGCGGGAACCGGGGAGCTGTTTTTT
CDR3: CASSLNRLAGTGELFF

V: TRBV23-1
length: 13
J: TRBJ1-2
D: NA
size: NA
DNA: TGCGCCAGCCGTGGGGCAGGGGACTATGGCTACACCTTC
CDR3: CASRGAGDYGYTF

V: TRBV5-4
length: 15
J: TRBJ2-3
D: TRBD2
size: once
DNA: TGTGCCAGCAGCTGGAAAGGACTAGTTTCAGATACGCAGTATTTT
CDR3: CASSWKGLVSDTQYF

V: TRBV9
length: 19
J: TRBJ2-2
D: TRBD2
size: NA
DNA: TGTGCCAGCAGCGTAGCTCGGGCGGGAGGGCTGGCGAACACCGGGGAGCTGTTTTTT
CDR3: CASSVARAGGLANTGELFF

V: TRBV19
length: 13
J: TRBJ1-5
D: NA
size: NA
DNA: TGTGCCAGTAGTGCTGGGGGAGGACAGCCCCAGCATTTT
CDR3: CASSAGGGQPQHF

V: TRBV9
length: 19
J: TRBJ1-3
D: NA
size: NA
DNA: TGTGCCAGCAGCGTAGTAGGGGGAGGGGGAGCGGGCTCTGGAAACACCATATATTTT
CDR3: CASSVVGGGGAGSGNTIYF

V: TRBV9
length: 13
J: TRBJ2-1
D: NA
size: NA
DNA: TGTGCCAGCAGCGAGACTGGAGGCCATGAGCAGTTCTTC
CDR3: CASSETGGHEQFF

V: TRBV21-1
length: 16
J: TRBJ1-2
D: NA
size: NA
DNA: TGTGCCAGCAGCGCTCCGACAGGGGGCGGTAACTATGGCTACACCTTC
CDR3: CASSAPTGGGNYGYTF